This T cell receptor beta chain was identified in a study of T cells in Graves' hyperthyroidism and ophthalmopathy. RNA transcripts served as the template for amplifying TCR beta CDR3 regions. A first-round RT-PCR of the TCR CDR3 used the HTBI primer set. Each CDR3 protein gets one entry after TCRdb re-called the multiplex PCR reads with MiXCR. The sample shows approximately 690,000 distinct CDR3 sequences, around 21% of them seen only once. Trimming stripped 2 bases from V and 2 bases from J, with 7 bases between. Germline CDR1 reads MNHEY; CDR2 reads SVGEGT. The CDR3 is 14 amino acids. The sequencing input was blood. The sequence came from a man aged 25 to 40 with Graves' ophthalmopathy. The chain recombines TRBV6-2 or TRBV6-3 with TRBJ1-5; no clear D gene. This chain's CDR3 is CASSYSGGNQPQHF. Written as DNA, the CDR3 is TGTGCCAGCAGTTACAGCGGTGGCAATCAGCCCCAGCATTTT.